Below, 22 T cell receptor beta chains from the same sample are listed, as sequenced in a study of cytomegalovirus exposure and HLA in healthy donors. PCR was performed using 60 Vbeta and 13 Jbeta primers. Libraries were prepared by immunoSEQ multiplex PCR; TCRdb keeps only in-frame clonotypes and omits some of them. The sample has 150,000 to 200,000 clones; roughly 90% are singletons. The sequenced material came from PBMCs. The origin of the receptors is a girl under three years old in good health and CMV-seronegative.

This chain joins TRBV18 and TRBJ1-3; a weak D match, TRBD1 (5 bases). V lost 3 bases, J lost 0 bases, and 24 bases lay in between. Germline V gene lookup returns CDR1 KGHSH and CDR2 LQKENI. This CDR3 has 20 residues. The CDR3 DNA reads TGTGCCAGCTCACCGGCTATGGGAGGGGCCGTCGGATACTCTGGAAACACCATATATTTT. Translated, it gives CASSPAMGGAVGYSGNTIYF.

The CDR3 sequence is CASSPTSDGTDTQYF. CDR3 DNA sequence: TGTGCCAGCTCGCCTACTAGCGACGGCACAGATACGCAGTATTTT. The chain is built from TRBV18 and TRBJ2-3; 7 bases agree with TRBD2. The germline V gene encodes CDR1 KGHSH and CDR2 LQKENI. The CDR3 consists of 15 residues. V was pared by 6 bases and J by 1 base, with 7 bases of the junction left unmatched.

The chain links TRBV30 to TRBJ2-7; D is perhaps TRBD1 (6 bases). V was clipped by 3 bases and J by 3 bases, with 12 bases between them. Germline lookup yields CDR1 GTSNPN and CDR2 SVGIG (reference sequence). The CDR3 spans 13 residues. The CDR3 loop reads CAWSPGVRYEQYF. For the CDR3, the DNA is TGTGCCTGGAGCCCAGGGGTTCGCTACGAGCAGTACTTC.

This sequence joins TRBV6-1 and TRBJ2-7; 11 nucleotides match TRBD1. Trimming removed 8 bases from V and 5 bases from J; junction bases left unmatched: 11. Germline values: CDR1 MNHNS, CDR2 SASEGT. This CDR3 has 15 residues. The CDR3 reads CASLSGTGGKDEQYF. The DNA for the CDR3 is TGTGCCAGCTTGTCCGGGACAGGGGGGAAGGACGAGCAGTACTTC.

The CDR3 spells CASSLSTTGGSEKLFF. CDR3 in DNA: TGTGCCAGCAGCCTTTCCACTACAGGGGGCTCTGAAAAACTGTTTTTT. The chain has TRBV27 and TRBJ1-4, with 9 bases matching TRBD1. Germline values: CDR1 MNHEY, CDR2 SMNVEV (reference sequence). This CDR3 spans 16 amino acids. J gave up 7 bases and V 6 bases, and 12 bases lay outside the gene matches.

The chain joins TRBV5-1 to TRBJ2-3; no clear D gene. V shed 6 bases and J shed 3 bases, with 17 bases lying between them. There are 15 residues in the CDR3. CDR1 is SGHRS, CDR2 YFSETQ, per germline. In DNA form, the CDR3 reads TGCGCCAGCACCCCCGAGGTCCCGAGGACAGATACGCAGTATTTT. Its translation: CASTPEVPRTDTQYF.

The J gene is TRBJ1-2, the V gene TRBV12-5; D unclear. The germline V gene encodes CDR1 LGHNT and CDR2 FRNRAP. CDR3 length: 13 residues. V was pared by 9 bases and J by 3 bases, with 14 bases between. CDR3 residues: CASGKDAYYGYTF. The CDR3 coding sequence is TGTGCTAGCGGGAAGGACGCCTACTATGGCTACACCTTC.

The sample holds a few counts of this clone. The rearrangement links TRBV9 to TRBJ2-5, with 8 positions matching TRBD2. This CDR3 comprises 16 residues. V was clipped by 0 bases and J by 1 base; unmatched bases: 5. The germline V gene encodes CDR1 SGDLS and CDR2 YYNGEE. Written as DNA, the CDR3 is TGTGCCAGCAGCGTAGGATTTAGCGGGATCCAAGAGACCCAGTACTTC. As protein: CASSVGFSGIQETQYF.

CDR3 nucleotide sequence: TGCGCCAGCAGCCCCGGGGGGGTAAATGAGCAGTTCTTC. Its protein product is CASSPGGVNEQFF. V is TRBV4-1 and J is TRBJ2-1; 8 positions agree with TRBD2. This CDR3 has 13 amino acids. The V gene's germline CDR1 is MGHRA and CDR2 YSYEKL. V lost 4 bases, J lost 7 bases, and 3 bases stayed unmatched.

The chain uses TRBV4-1 and TRBJ1-2; maybe TRBD1 (5 bases). There are 16 residues in the CDR3. V lost 0 bases, J lost 4 bases, and 15 bases lay in between. Germline V lookup: CDR1 MGHRA, CDR2 YSYEKL. Here the CDR3 reads CASSQDLGREGYGYTF. CDR3 DNA: TGCGCCAGCAGCCAAGATCTAGGCAGGGAGGGCTATGGCTACACCTTC.

V and J are TRBV5-4 and TRBJ2-3, with D possibly matching TRBD2 (5 bases). The CDR3 sequence is 14 residues long. V was trimmed by 2 bases and J by 5 bases, leaving 12 bases between them. Per germline, CDR1 SGHNT and CDR2 YYREEE (reference sequence). CDR3 DNA: TGTGCCAGCAGCTTTCGGGGTTGGGTAGATACGCAGTATTTT. This codes for CASSFRGWVDTQYF.

The CDR3 loop is CSVSGGGSTDTQYF. CDR3 nucleotides: TGCAGCGTTTCAGGGGGCGGTAGCACAGATACGCAGTATTTT. This sequence joins TRBV29-1 and TRBJ2-3, with 8 bases fitting TRBD1. Trimming took 5 bases from V and 0 from J; bases not matched to a gene: 4. The CDR3 consists of 14 residues. Germline CDR1 reads SQVTM; CDR2 reads ANQGSEA.

The J gene is TRBJ2-7, the V gene TRBV4-3, with 8 nucleotides matching TRBD2. The junction had 9 bases not matched to a gene; V was cut back by 2 bases and J by 3 bases. This CDR3 is built from 16 residues. Germline-derived CDR1 and CDR2 are LGHNA and YSLEER. CDR3 sequence (DNA): TGCGCCAGCAGCCAAAGGAGCGGGAGCCCCTTCTACGAGCAGTACTTC. Its protein is CASSQRSGSPFYEQYF.

The chain carries TRBV5-1 and TRBJ1-2; 8 bases map to TRBD1. The germline gives CDR1 SGHRS, CDR2 YFSETQ. V trimming: 2 bases; J trimming: 1 base; junction bases outside the gene matches: 4. The CDR3 is made up of 15 amino acids. CDR3 coding DNA: TGCGCCAGCAGCTTTGGACAGGGCATTAACTATGGCTACACCTTC. As protein: CASSFGQGINYGYTF.

The V and J genes are TRBV9 and TRBJ2-3, with 10 positions matching TRBD2. The V segment lost 0 bases and the J segment 4 bases; nucleotides outside the gene matches: 5. Germline CDR1 SGDLS, CDR2 YYNGEE. The CDR3 has 16 amino acids. The CDR3 reads CASSVVSSGGADTQYF. In nucleotides, the CDR3 is TGTGCCAGCAGCGTAGTGTCTAGCGGGGGTGCAGATACGCAGTATTTT.

The CDR3 DNA follows: TGTGCCAGCAGTGGGGCTGGCGAGACCCAGTACTTC. Encoded protein: CASSGAGETQYF. V and J are TRBV2 and TRBJ2-5; D remains ambiguous. The CDR3 totals 12 residues. CDR1 is SNHLY and CDR2 is FYNNEI in the germline V gene. V lost 4 bases and J lost 5, with 8 bases in between.

The V gene is TRBV4-1, the J gene TRBJ2-3; 7 bases fit TRBD2. V lost 0 bases, J lost 5 bases, and 5 bases stayed unmatched. The CDR3 is 15 residues long. The germline CDR1 and CDR2 sequences are MGHRA and YSYEKL. The CDR3 reads CASSQEAGLIDTQYF. The CDR3 DNA reads TGCGCCAGCAGCCAAGAAGCGGGGCTAATAGATACGCAGTATTTT.

This clone has a handful of counts. This rearrangement joins TRBV11-2 to TRBJ1-5, with D tentatively TRBD1 (6 bases). Between the trimmed V and J ends, which lost 5 bases and 5 bases, there was a span of 10 bases. Germline V gene sequence: CDR1 SGHAT, CDR2 FQNNGV. The CDR3 consists of 13 residues. Here the CDR3 DNA reads TGTGCCAGCAGCCTCCCAGGGGATCAGCCCCAGCATTTT. Residues: CASSLPGDQPQHF.

The chain has TRBV5-8 and TRBJ1-3; 9 nucleotides match TRBD1. After removal of 2 bases from V and 4 bases from J, the junction contained 7 bases not matched to a gene. Germline-derived CDR1 and CDR2 are SGHTS and YDEGEE. The CDR3 is 16 residues long. DNA of the CDR3: TGTGCCAGCAGCTTAAGATACAGGGGGCGAGGAAACACCATATATTTT. Encoded protein: CASSLRYRGRGNTIYF.

The V gene is TRBV5-1, the J gene TRBJ2-5, with 7 bases matching TRBD1. The CDR3 has 15 amino acids. In germline, CDR1 is SGHRS, CDR2 YFSETQ. V lost 0 bases and J lost 5; bases outside the gene matches: 7. CDR3 nucleotide sequence: TGCGCCAGCAGCTTGGCCTATAGGGGGCGGGAGACCCAGTACTTC. Translating gives CASSLAYRGRETQYF.

CDR3 sequence: CASSPRTGADTQYF. The CDR3 DNA follows: TGTGCCAGTAGTCCGCGGACAGGGGCAGATACGCAGTATTTT. The chain joins TRBV19 to TRBJ2-3, with 9 bases fitting TRBD1. The CDR3 has 14 amino acids. CDR1 is LNHDA, CDR2 SQIVND, per germline (reference sequence). Germline trimming cut 5 bases from V and 4 bases from J; bases unmatched to any gene: 4.

The gene calls are TRBV5-4 and TRBJ2-5, with D possibly matching TRBD2 (7 bases). Germline-derived CDR1 and CDR2 are SGHNT and YYREEE (reference sequence). Trimming stripped 0 bases from V and 5 bases from J, with 20 bases between. The CDR3 runs to 17 residues. Here the CDR3 reads CASSLVGGLLVGETQYF. The CDR3 coding sequence is TGTGCCAGCAGCTTGGTCGGGGGGCTCTTGGTTGGGGAGACCCAGTACTTC.